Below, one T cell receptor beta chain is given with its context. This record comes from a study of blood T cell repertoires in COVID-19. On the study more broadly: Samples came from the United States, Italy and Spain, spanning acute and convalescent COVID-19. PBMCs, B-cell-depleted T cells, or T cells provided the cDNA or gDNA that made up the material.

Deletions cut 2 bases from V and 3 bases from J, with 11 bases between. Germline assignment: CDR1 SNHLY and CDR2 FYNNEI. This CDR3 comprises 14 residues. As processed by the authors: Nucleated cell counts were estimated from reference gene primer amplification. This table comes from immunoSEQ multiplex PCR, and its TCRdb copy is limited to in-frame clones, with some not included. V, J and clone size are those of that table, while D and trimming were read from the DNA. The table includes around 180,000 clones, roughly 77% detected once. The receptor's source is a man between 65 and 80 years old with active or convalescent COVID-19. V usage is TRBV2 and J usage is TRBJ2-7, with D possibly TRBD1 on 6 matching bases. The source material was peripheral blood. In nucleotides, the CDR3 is TGTGCCAGCAGTGAACAGGGGATCCTCTACGAGCAGTACTTC. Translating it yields CASSEQGILYEQYF. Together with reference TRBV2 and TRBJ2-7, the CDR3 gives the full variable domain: EPEVTQTPSHQVTQMGQEVILRCVPISNHLYFYWYRQILGQKVEFLVSFYNNEISEKSEIFDDQFSVERPDGSNFTLKIRSTKLEDSAMYFCASSEQGILYEQYFGPGTRLTVT.